The 14 T cell receptor beta chains listed next were all sequenced from one sample in a study of cytomegalovirus exposure and HLA in healthy donors. Vbeta (60) and Jbeta (13) primers were used in the PCR. Using immunoSEQ multiplex PCR, the repertoire was profiled, and TCRdb retains in-frame clones only, with some absent. Seen here are 150,000 to 200,000 clones, 60% to 80% observed once, and the top ten hold roughly 10%. Material: PBMCs. These TCRs come from a man aged 18 to 30 in good health and CMV-seropositive.

This chain uses TRBV6-5 with TRBJ1-1, with 7 bases fitting TRBD1. The CDR3 contains 13 residues. CDR1 and CDR2 (germline): MNHEY, SVGAGI. J lost 3 bases, V lost 6 bases, and 4 bases had no gene match. CDR3 protein: CASRKQGYTEAFF. DNA of the CDR3: TGTGCCAGCAGGAAACAGGGGTACACTGAAGCTTTCTTT.

This clone was observed a few times. V is TRBV6-4 and J is TRBJ1-5, with 8 bases matching TRBD1. The CDR3 is made up of 15 amino acids. Germline CDR1 and CDR2: MRHNA and SNTAGT. V shed 5 bases, J shed 1 base, and the junction held 4 bases outside the gene matches. CDR3 sequence reads: CASSLQGGSNQPQHF. The DNA for the CDR3 is TGTGCCAGCAGTCTACAGGGGGGAAGCAATCAGCCCCAGCATTTT.

This chain connects TRBV7-2 to TRBJ2-7, with 13 bases aligning to TRBD2. The junction had 11 bases not matched to a gene; V was cut back by 5 bases and J by 1 base. Germline loops: CDR1 SGHTA, CDR2 FQGNSA. This CDR3 is 18 amino acids long. The DNA for the CDR3 is TGTGCCAGCAGCCCACCGACTAGCGGGAGGTTCAATTCCTACGAGCAGTACTTC. Its translation: CASSPPTSGRFNSYEQYF.

The table lists this clone with a few counts. The V gene is TRBV15, the J gene TRBJ1-3; 8 positions match TRBD1. Germline assignment: CDR1 LNHNV and CDR2 YYDKDF (reference sequence). The CDR3 spans 15 residues. With V trimmed by 3 bases and J by 4 bases, 5 bases remained unmatched. Here the CDR3 DNA reads TGTGCCACCAGCAGGGACAGGGTAGTGGGAAACACCATATATTTT. This encodes CATSRDRVVGNTIYF.

The chain uses TRBV18 and TRBJ2-1, with D possibly being TRBD1 (6 bases). The CDR3 has 14 residues. V was cut by 11 bases and J by 0 bases, with 14 bases left in between. Germline V gives CDR1 KGHSH, CDR2 LQKENI. Written as DNA, the CDR3 is TGTGCCGGATCTACAGGGAGCTCCTACAATGAGCAGTTCTTC. Its protein product is CAGSTGSSYNEQFF.

The genes are TRBV7-8 and TRBJ2-7; D perhaps matches TRBD2 (6 bases). Per germline, CDR1 SGHVS and CDR2 FQNEAQ. The CDR3 covers 15 residues. V lost 1 base to trimming and J lost 1 base, with 11 bases between them. DNA of the CDR3: TGTGCCAGCAGCTTAGATACAGCGGGTTCCTACGAGCAGTACTTC. It yields the protein CASSLDTAGSYEQYF.

This chain connects TRBV27 to TRBJ1-2, with 9 bases that match TRBD1. Trimming at V came to 6 bases and at J to 2 bases, leaving 4 bases not matched to a gene. Germline-derived CDR1 and CDR2 are MNHEY and SMNVEV (reference sequence). CDR3 length: 14 amino acids. The CDR3 spells CASRKTGGNYGYTF. The DNA of the CDR3 is TGTGCCAGCAGGAAGACAGGGGGAAACTATGGCTACACCTTC.

This chain uses TRBV19 with TRBJ1-1; 9 bases agree with TRBD1. Germline CDR1 is LNHDA and CDR2 is SQIVND (reference sequence). Trimming at V came to 6 bases and at J to 4 bases, leaving 3 bases not matched to a gene. CDR3 length: 13 amino acids. The CDR3 protein is CASRDRGSTEAFF. In DNA form, the CDR3 reads TGTGCCAGTAGGGACAGGGGATCCACTGAAGCTTTCTTT. The whole variable domain, remainder taken from reference TRBV19 and TRBJ1-1, is DGGITQSPKYLFRKEGQNVTLSCEQNLNHDAMYWYRQDPGQGLRLIYYSQIVNDFQKGDIAEGYSVSREKKESFPLTVTSAQKNPTAFYLCASRDRGSTEAFFGQGTRLTVV.

This clone was recorded once. The V gene is TRBV15, the J gene TRBJ2-2; possibly TRBD2 for D (6 bases). The ends were cut back, 0 bases at V and 5 bases at J, with 13 bases in the middle. The CDR3 runs to 16 residues. The germline CDR1 and CDR2 sequences are LNHNV and YYDKDF (reference sequence). The DNA for the CDR3 is TGTGCCACCAGCAGAGATGGGGGGACTCTAACCGGGGAGCTGTTTTTT. Translating it yields CATSRDGGTLTGELFF.

The chain recombines TRBV2 with TRBJ1-2; 7 bases align to TRBD1. J lost 4 bases, V lost 6 bases, and 8 bases had no gene match. In germline, CDR1 is SNHLY, CDR2 FYNNEI. The CDR3 covers 14 residues. Here the CDR3 reads CASRNRDSSYGYTF. The CDR3 DNA sequence: TGTGCCAGCAGAAATAGGGACAGCTCCTATGGCTACACCTTC.

This sequence joins TRBV7-3 and TRBJ2-2; TRBD1 matches 7 bases. Germline CDR1 reads SGHTA; CDR2 reads FQGTGA. J was trimmed by 7 bases and V by 5 bases; bases with no gene match: 4. The CDR3 extends over 13 amino acids. The CDR3 spells CASSGTALGELFF. The CDR3 coding sequence is TGTGCCAGCAGCGGGACAGCGCTCGGGGAGCTGTTTTTT.

The sample holds one count of this clone. This chain joins TRBV28 and TRBJ2-1; 11 nucleotides line up with TRBD2. V was clipped by 4 bases and J by 0 bases; unmatched bases: 14. The CDR3 sequence is 20 residues long. CDR1 MDHEN and CDR2 SYDVKM come from the germline V gene. The chain's CDR3 is CASSSSPGLAATFSYNEQFF. DNA for the CDR3: TGTGCCAGCAGTTCCAGCCCGGGACTAGCGGCCACCTTCTCCTACAATGAGCAGTTCTTC.

This chain uses TRBV6-5 with TRBJ2-1; D is perhaps TRBD2 (5 bases). Trimming took 7 bases from V and 8 from J, leaving 21 bases between them. Germline-derived CDR1 and CDR2 are MNHEY and SVGAGI. This CDR3 has 15 amino acids. For the CDR3, the DNA is TGTGCCAGCACCCCCGGGGTAGTTGGGAGAGATGAGCAGTTCTTC. Translated, it gives CASTPGVVGRDEQFF.

This clone was seen only a few times. This rearrangement joins TRBV11-2 to TRBJ1-6; TRBD1 might be the D (6 bases). The CDR3 totals 16 residues. Germline-derived CDR1 and CDR2 are SGHAT and FQNNGV. V was shortened by 3 bases and J by 5 bases, with 14 bases between the two germline ends. DNA for the CDR3: TGTGCCAGCAGCTTGTTTATCGGACAGAATAATTCACCCCTCCACTTT. Amino acids: CASSLFIGQNNSPLHF. Looking up the rest from reference TRBV11-2 and TRBJ1-6 gives the full variable domain: EAGVAQSPRYKIIEKRQSVAFWCNPISGHATLYWYQQILGQGPKLLIQFQNNGVVDDSQLPKDRFSAERLKGVDSTLKIQPAKLEDSAVYLCASSLFIGQNNSPLHFGNGTRLTVT.